This T cell receptor beta chain was documented in a study of early T cells in non-severe SARS-CoV-2 infection. Across the study: Sequencing input comprised bulk RNA from unsorted whole blood; chain pairing was not available. Study findings and constraints: VDJdb matches were skewed toward anti-spike CD8 T cell responses.

Between the trimmed V and J ends, which lost 2 bases and 0 bases, there was a span of 8 bases. The CDR3 spans 15 residues. CDR1 is MGHRA, CDR2 YSYEKL, per germline. This clonotype was detected ten times or more. The antigen is not known. Unique molecular identifiers tagged individual cDNA molecules. One entry per CDR3 protein, called by TCRdb with MiXCR from the 5' RACE reads. The table lists about 34,000 distinct CDR3 sequences, 5% to 6.5% of them singletons. The sequenced material came from whole blood. The chain joins TRBV4-1 to TRBJ2-1; D call uncertain. The source of this sequence is an adult who was a healthcare worker with PCR-confirmed SARS-CoV-2 infection or an uninfected control (not recorded which). Here the CDR3 reads CASSQFGPSYNEQFF. The DNA for the CDR3 is TGCGCCAGCAGCCAATTCGGACCCTCCTACAATGAGCAGTTCTTC.